This T cell receptor beta chain was identified in a study of T cell changes during pregnancy in multiple sclerosis. Germline V CDR1 and CDR2: SGHNT, YYREEE (reference sequence). With 3 bases removed from V and 5 bases from J, the gap between germline ends came to 17 bases. The CDR3 is 15 residues long. The repertoire was sequenced with immunoSEQ multiplex PCR; TCRdb's copy has only in-frame clones and lacks some. Among some 120,000 clones listed, approximately 93% were seen once. This sample comprised peripheral blood, obtained before pregnancy. The chain recombines TRBV5-4 with TRBJ1-2; D remains unclear. The sequence was obtained from a female donor with multiple sclerosis, enrolled in a pregnancy study. The CDR3 here is CASSSPREGRYGYTF. The CDR3 nucleotides are TGTGCCAGCAGCTCCCCGCGGGAGGGAAGGTATGGCTACACCTTC.